This passage covers 21 T cell receptor beta chains from one sample sequenced in a study of T cell responses to AZD1222 COVID-19 vaccine. Some clones are missing from TCRdb's copy, which holds only in-frame ones; the method was immunoSEQ multiplex PCR. The table lists fewer than 20,000 clones, around nine tenths of them singletons. The sequencing used peripheral blood, collected 28 days after the second AZD1222 dose. Every receptor here comes from an adult who received the AZD1222 COVID-19 vaccine.

The V and J genes are TRBV2 and TRBJ2-1, with a possible D match to TRBD2 (5 bases). Germline V CDR1 and CDR2: SNHLY, FYNNEI. This CDR3 contains 15 residues. V was trimmed by 5 bases and J by 4 bases, leaving 15 bases between them. This chain's CDR3 is CASSREALPYNEQFF. Written as DNA, the CDR3 is TGTGCCAGCAGTCGGGAAGCTTTACCTTACAATGAGCAGTTCTTC. Variable domain in full (rest from reference TRBV2 and TRBJ2-1): EPEVTQTPSHQVTQMGQEVILRCVPISNHLYFYWYRQILGQKVEFLVSFYNNEISEKSEIFDDQFSVERPDGSNFTLKIRSTKLEDSAMYFCASSREALPYNEQFFGPGTRLTVL.

The chain has TRBV11-2 and TRBJ2-1, with TRBD2 matching over 7 bases. V was pared by 5 bases and J by 10 bases, with 11 bases of the junction left unmatched. The germline gives CDR1 SGHAT, CDR2 FQNNGV. This CDR3 has 14 residues. CDR3 sequence reads: CASSPPGGPLEQFF. CDR3 coding DNA: TGTGCCAGCAGCCCCCCGGGGGGTCCCCTGGAGCAGTTCTTC. Combining the CDR3 with reference TRBV11-2 and TRBJ2-1 gives the whole variable domain EAGVAQSPRYKIIEKRQSVAFWCNPISGHATLYWYQQILGQGPKLLIQFQNNGVVDDSQLPKDRFSAERLKGVDSTLKIQPAKLEDSAVYLCASSPPGGPLEQFFGPGTRLTVL.

The chain is built from TRBV28 and TRBJ1-1, with 10 bases that match TRBD1. This CDR3 region has 13 residues. The V segment lost 6 bases and the J segment 5 bases; nucleotides outside the gene matches: 3. Per germline, CDR1 MDHEN and CDR2 SYDVKM. CDR3 bases: TGTGCCAGCAGGACAGGGGGCGGAACTGAAGCTTTCTTT. It specifies CASRTGGGTEAFF.

The CDR3 region has the DNA TGTGCCAGCAGTGAATCCGGCGTGGGGGGCTATGGCTACACCTTC. The encoded protein is CASSESGVGGYGYTF. The chain carries TRBV2 and TRBJ1-2; tentatively, D is TRBD1 (5 bases). Germline V gives CDR1 SNHLY, CDR2 FYNNEI. V shed 2 bases and J shed 4 bases, with 14 bases lying between them. This CDR3 has 15 residues.

The gene calls are TRBV4-2 and TRBJ2-2, with D possibly being TRBD1 or TRBD2 (6 bases each). Germline V gene lookup returns CDR1 LGHNA and CDR2 YNFKEQ. Trimming left V 0 bases short and J 7 bases short, with 12 bases between. The CDR3 is 15 amino acids. This CDR3 is CASSQDSGADGELFF. In nucleotides, the CDR3 is TGTGCCAGCAGCCAAGATTCGGGGGCTGACGGGGAGCTGTTTTTT.

The J gene is TRBJ2-2, the V gene TRBV28, with 8 bases lining up with TRBD2. The J segment lost 8 bases and the V segment lost 6 bases, leaving 11 bases of the junction unmatched. The CDR3 is 15 amino acids. Germline-derived CDR1 and CDR2 are MDHEN and SYDVKM. The CDR3 loop is CASRLSGGPFGELFF. In DNA, the CDR3 is TGTGCCAGCAGACTAAGCGGGGGTCCATTTGGGGAGCTGTTTTTT.

The rearrangement links TRBV14 to TRBJ2-1; D gene unclear. The V end lost 1 base, the J end lost 9 bases, and 16 bases lay between the germline ends. Germline V lookup: CDR1 SGHDN, CDR2 FVKESK. The CDR3 extends over 15 amino acids. The CDR3 DNA reads TGTGCCAGCAGCCAAGCTCTCCTTAGGGCCAGTGAGCAGTTCTTC. Encoded protein: CASSQALLRASEQFF.

This chain uses TRBV2 with TRBJ2-7, with 13 bases fitting TRBD2. Germline V gives CDR1 SNHLY, CDR2 FYNNEI. The CDR3 totals 17 residues. The ends lost 4 bases at V and 4 bases at J; junction bases unmatched: 10. CDR3 residues: CASSAGLAGWGDYEQYF. The CDR3 region has the DNA TGTGCCAGCAGTGCGGGACTAGCGGGATGGGGGGATTACGAGCAGTACTTC. The whole variable domain, filled in from reference TRBV2 and TRBJ2-7, reads EPEVTQTPSHQVTQMGQEVILRCVPISNHLYFYWYRQILGQKVEFLVSFYNNEISEKSEIFDDQFSVERPDGSNFTLKIRSTKLEDSAMYFCASSAGLAGWGDYEQYFGPGTRLTVT.

The chain joins TRBV6-5 to TRBJ1-2; D not certain. Trimming left V 6 bases short and J 5 bases short, with 19 bases between. The CDR3 loop spans 15 amino acids. Per the germline V gene, CDR1 is MNHEY and CDR2 is SVGAGI. The CDR3: CASSRSGGSRYGYTF. The CDR3 nucleotides read TGTGCCAGCAGCCGGTCGGGTGGTAGTCGATATGGCTACACCTTC.

The genes are TRBV5-6 and TRBJ2-3; 12 positions match TRBD2. The germline gives CDR1 SGHDT, CDR2 YYEEEE. V shed 4 bases, J shed 3 bases, and the junction held 12 bases outside the gene matches. The CDR3 has 18 residues. As DNA, the CDR3 is TGTGCCAGCAGCGACGGACTAGCGGGATGGTTTGGGACAGATACGCAGTATTTT. This codes for CASSDGLAGWFGTDTQYF. The complete variable domain, with remaining parts taken from reference TRBV5-6 and TRBJ2-3, reads DAGVTQSPTHLIKTRGQQVTLRCSPKSGHDTVSWYQQALGQGPQFIFQYYEEEERQRGNFPDRFSGHQFPNYSSELNVNALLLGDSALYLCASSDGLAGWFGTDTQYFGPGTRLTVL.

V gene TRBV24-1 combines with J gene TRBJ1-4; weak D call: TRBD1 (5 bases). Germline CDR1 reads KGHDR; CDR2 reads SFDVKD. V was clipped by 3 bases and J by 4 bases, with 11 bases between them. CDR3 length: 15 residues. CDR3 sequence (DNA): TGTGCCACCAGTGATGGGGGTAGGGGTAATGAAAAACTGTTTTTT. Encoded protein: CATSDGGRGNEKLFF.

The chain links TRBV7-9 to TRBJ2-6, with TRBD1 identical over 7 bases. The CDR3 is made up of 17 amino acids. The V and J ends lost 5 bases and 1 base, in that order; junction bases with no gene match: 8. Germline CDR1 reads SEHNR; CDR2 reads FQNEAQ (reference sequence). The CDR3: CASSDRDRTSGANVLTF. DNA of the CDR3: TGTGCCAGCAGCGACCGGGACAGAACTTCTGGGGCCAACGTCCTGACTTTC.

The chain couples TRBV12-3 or TRBV12-4 to TRBJ2-1; D gene uncertain. The CDR3 length is 11 residues. Deletions cut 3 bases from V and 5 bases from J, with 2 bases between. CDR3 DNA sequence: TGTGCCAGCAGTTTTAACAATGAGCAGTTCTTC. As protein: CASSFNNEQFF.

This chain joins TRBV7-2 and TRBJ1-1; possibly TRBD1 for D (5 bases). CDR3 length: 14 residues. Trimming removed 5 bases from V and 5 bases from J, with 15 bases in between. Germline CDR1 is SGHTA and CDR2 is FQGNSA. The CDR3 DNA reads TGTGCCAGCAGCCAGGGACCCGGGGGGACTGAAGCTTTCTTT. This gives the protein CASSQGPGGTEAFF.

The chain combines TRBV4-1 with TRBJ1-5, with D possibly being TRBD1 (5 bases). CDR1 is MGHRA, CDR2 YSYEKL, per germline. V was shortened by 0 bases and J by 0 bases, with 9 bases between the two germline ends. The CDR3 is 16 residues long. DNA of the CDR3: TGCGCCAGCAGCCAAGATCTGACAGTTAGCAATCAGCCCCAGCATTTT. Residues: CASSQDLTVSNQPQHF.

This clone was seen a handful of times. This rearrangement joins TRBV6-5 to TRBJ1-2, with a possible D match to TRBD1 (5 bases). This CDR3 is 14 amino acids long. The V end lost 2 bases, the J end lost 4 bases, and 11 bases lay between the germline ends. Looked up from germline, CDR1 is MNHEY and CDR2 is SVGAGI. The chain's CDR3 is CASSYGTGPYGYTF. CDR3 in DNA: TGTGCCAGCAGTTACGGCACGGGGCCCTATGGCTACACCTTC.

The V gene is TRBV7-6, the J gene TRBJ2-7; TRBD2 is a possible D gene (7 bases). Trimming stripped 2 bases from V and 0 bases from J, with 11 bases between. The V gene's germline CDR1 is SGHVS and CDR2 FNYEAQ. The CDR3 totals 15 residues. The CDR3 region is CASSLRGGGSYEQYF. In DNA, the CDR3 is TGTGCCAGCAGCTTAAGGGGGGGTGGCTCCTACGAGCAGTACTTC.

The genes are TRBV2 and TRBJ2-2; perhaps TRBD2 as D (5 bases). This CDR3 is built from 11 residues. Germline lookup yields CDR1 SNHLY and CDR2 FYNNEI. Trimming removed 9 bases at V and 6 bases at J, with 8 bases between. This CDR3 is CASREPGELFF. Written as DNA, the CDR3 is TGTGCCAGTCGGGAACCCGGGGAGCTGTTTTTT.

V usage is TRBV5-6 and J usage is TRBJ2-3; 9 positions match TRBD2. After removal of 3 bases from V and 1 base from J, the junction contained 6 bases not matched to a gene. Germline-derived CDR1 and CDR2 are SGHDT and YYEEEE. The CDR3 consists of 16 residues. The CDR3 sequence is CASSSTGTSRTDTQYF. Here the CDR3 DNA reads TGTGCCAGCAGCTCAACCGGGACTAGCCGCACAGATACGCAGTATTTT. Supplemented by reference TRBV5-6 and TRBJ2-3, the full variable domain reads DAGVTQSPTHLIKTRGQQVTLRCSPKSGHDTVSWYQQALGQGPQFIFQYYEEEERQRGNFPDRFSGHQFPNYSSELNVNALLLGDSALYLCASSSTGTSRTDTQYFGPGTRLTVL.

A word on this clone: Compared with germline, one end of the junction differs, possibly owing to a read error. The CDR3 DNA reads TGTGCCAGCAATGAAGGGGCTAACTATGGCTACACCTTC. It specifies CASNEGANYGYTF. The chain employs TRBV25-1 and TRBJ1-2, with D possibly being TRBD1 (5 bases). Germline loops: CDR1 MGHDK, CDR2 SYGVNS. The CDR3 is 13 amino acids.

V usage is TRBV12-3 or TRBV12-4 and J usage is TRBJ1-5; perhaps TRBD1 as D (6 bases). The V end lost 5 bases, the J end lost 9 bases, and 14 bases lay between the germline ends. The CDR3 runs to 13 residues. The chain's CDR3 is CASSRDTQGPQHF. The CDR3 nucleotides are TGTGCCAGCAGTAGGGACACCCAGGGGCCCCAGCATTTT.